The rows below give T cell receptor beta chains drawn from one sample of a study of T cell responses to AZD1222 COVID-19 vaccine. Repertoires were generated with immunoSEQ multiplex PCR, while TCRdb's copy carries only in-frame clones and drops some. The table records about 100,000 clones, about 86% of them present only once. Sample: peripheral blood, taken on day 0 of AZD1222 vaccination. The source is an adult in good health. CDR3s include the opening cysteine and the closing phenylalanine or tryptophan. D genes are given only for firm matches. Clone size is given for some rows only: seen once, a few or many times, or a class if the clone is expanded.

D: NA
V: TRBV7-2
J: TRBJ2-1
size: NA
DNA: TGTGCCAGCAGCGAAGTCACTGTCTACAATGAGCAGTTCTTC
CDR3: CASSEVTVYNEQFF

D: NA
V: TRBV27
J: TRBJ1-1
size: medium-sized
DNA: TGTGCCAGCAGTTATTCTCCGTCCACTGAAGCTTTCTTT
CDR3: CASSYSPSTEAFF

D: NA
V: TRBV12-3/TRBV12-4
J: TRBJ2-5
size: NA
DNA: TGTGCCAGCAGTTCAATAGCCGAGACCCAGTACTTC
CDR3: CASSSIAETQYF

D: NA
V: TRBV2
J: TRBJ2-3
size: NA
DNA: TGTGCCAGCAGTGAAGGGGTCACAGATACGCAGTATTTT
CDR3: CASSEGVTDTQYF

D: NA
V: TRBV24-1
J: TRBJ2-1
size: NA
DNA: TGTGCCACCTCCCCGCCCGGGGGAAGCTCCTACAATGAGCAGTTCTTC
CDR3: CATSPPGGSSYNEQFF

D: NA
V: TRBV4-1
J: TRBJ2-7
size: NA
DNA: TGCGCCAGCAGCCAAGAAGCTAGCTGGAGTGGTCTCTACGAGCAGTACTTC
CDR3: CASSQEASWSGLYEQYF

D: TRBD1
V: TRBV6-2/TRBV6-3
J: TRBJ2-1
size: NA
DNA: TGTGCCAGCAGCACCCGGGACAGGGGGTCCTATGAGCAGTTCTTC
CDR3: CASSTRDRGSYEQFF

D: NA
V: TRBV11-3
J: TRBJ2-5
size: NA
DNA: TGTGCCAGCAGCCAGGGGGTAGCGGAGGGGGAGACCCAGTACTTC
CDR3: CASSQGVAEGETQYF

D: NA
V: TRBV20-1
J: TRBJ1-2
size: NA
DNA: TGCAGTGCTAGATCATATGGCTACACCTTC
CDR3: CSARSYGYTF

D: TRBD2
V: TRBV9
J: TRBJ2-3
size: NA
DNA: TGTGCCAGCAGCGCCAATAGAGGAGCGGGAGCGGCAGATACGCAGTATTTT
CDR3: CASSANRGAGAADTQYF

D: NA
V: TRBV5-6
J: TRBJ2-5
size: NA
DNA: TGTGCCAGCAGCCCTACCGGGTTGGAAGAGACCCAGTACTTC
CDR3: CASSPTGLEETQYF

D: NA
V: TRBV12-3/TRBV12-4
J: TRBJ2-3
size: NA
DNA: TGTGCCAGCAGCTCCGGGGGCACAGATACGCAGTATTTT
CDR3: CASSSGGTDTQYF

D: NA
V: TRBV7-2
J: TRBJ1-6
size: NA
DNA: TGTGCCAGCAGCTTAGTTTCAAGACATGATTCACCCCTCCACTTT
CDR3: CASSLVSRHDSPLHF

D: NA
V: TRBV6-1
J: TRBJ1-1
size: NA
DNA: TGTGCCAGCAGTGCCTCGTTTGACATAGCCCGACCCTTGGAAGCTTTCTTT
CDR3: CASSASFDIARPLEAFF

D: NA
V: TRBV19
J: TRBJ2-7
size: NA
DNA: TGTGCCAGTAGTTTTCTCGACAGAGAAGAGCAGTACTTC
CDR3: CASSFLDREEQYF

D: NA
V: TRBV2
J: TRBJ2-7
size: NA
DNA: TGTGCCAGCAGTGGACTAGGCTACGAGCAGTACTTC
CDR3: CASSGLGYEQYF

D: TRBD1
V: TRBV4-1
J: TRBJ1-5
size: few
DNA: TGCGCCAGCAGCCAAGGGACAGGGCTCCAGCCCCAGCATTTT
CDR3: CASSQGTGLQPQHF

D: NA
V: TRBV3-1/TRBV3-2
J: TRBJ1-1
size: NA
DNA: TGTGCCAGCAGCCTGGGGGGTGAAGCTTTCTTT
CDR3: CASSLGGEAFF

D: NA
V: TRBV5-1
J: TRBJ2-6
size: NA
DNA: TGCGCCAGCAGCTCTGTCACTGGGGCCAACGTCCTGACTTTC
CDR3: CASSSVTGANVLTF

D: NA
V: TRBV5-1
J: TRBJ1-3
size: NA
DNA: TGCGCCAGCAGCCCCGGGCCCGGGATTGGAAACACCATATATTTT
CDR3: CASSPGPGIGNTIYF

D: TRBD1
V: TRBV9
J: TRBJ2-4
size: NA
DNA: TGTGCCAGCAGCGTTACAGGGGACGGCAAAAACATTCAGTACTTC
CDR3: CASSVTGDGKNIQYF

D: NA
V: TRBV30
J: TRBJ1-5
size: once
DNA: TGTGCCTGGAGGATCAAGCTGGGGACGGGGCCCCAGCATTTT
CDR3: CAWRIKLGTGPQHF

D: NA
V: TRBV28
J: TRBJ1-6
size: NA
DNA: TGTGCCAGCAGAAGACGGAACTATTCACCCCTCCACTTT
CDR3: CASRRRNYSPLHF

D: TRBD1
V: TRBV18
J: TRBJ1-2
size: NA
DNA: TGTGCCAGCTCGCAGACACTCCTCGACAGGGGTAGCTATGGCTACACCTTC
CDR3: CASSQTLLDRGSYGYTF

D: NA
V: TRBV2
J: TRBJ2-5
size: few
DNA: TGTGCCAGCAGTGATTCGGAGTTGGAGACCCAGTACTTC
CDR3: CASSDSELETQYF

D: NA
V: TRBV4-2
J: TRBJ2-2
size: NA
DNA: TGTGCCAGCAGCCAAGAAGGCCCAGGCTTTCCAAACACCGGGGAGCTGTTTTTT
CDR3: CASSQEGPGFPNTGELFF

D: NA
V: TRBV19
J: TRBJ1-1
size: NA
DNA: TGTGCCAGTAGTATCAGAACAGAGAACACTGAAGCTTTCTTT
CDR3: CASSIRTENTEAFF

D: NA
V: TRBV21-1
J: TRBJ2-7
size: NA
DNA: TGTGCCAGCAGCAAAGCGGGACAGGGGTTTTATTACGAGCAGTACTTC
CDR3: CASSKAGQGFYYEQYF

D: NA
V: TRBV5-6
J: TRBJ1-6
size: NA
DNA: TGTGCCAGCAGCTTTCCCGGTCCCACCCAACCGCAGTTGCTCCACTTT
CDR3: CASSFPGPTQPQLLHF

D: NA
V: TRBV5-4
J: TRBJ2-7
size: NA
DNA: TGTGCCAGCAGCGTTGGAGTAGCGGTCCCAGTCGAGCAGTACTTC
CDR3: CASSVGVAVPVEQYF